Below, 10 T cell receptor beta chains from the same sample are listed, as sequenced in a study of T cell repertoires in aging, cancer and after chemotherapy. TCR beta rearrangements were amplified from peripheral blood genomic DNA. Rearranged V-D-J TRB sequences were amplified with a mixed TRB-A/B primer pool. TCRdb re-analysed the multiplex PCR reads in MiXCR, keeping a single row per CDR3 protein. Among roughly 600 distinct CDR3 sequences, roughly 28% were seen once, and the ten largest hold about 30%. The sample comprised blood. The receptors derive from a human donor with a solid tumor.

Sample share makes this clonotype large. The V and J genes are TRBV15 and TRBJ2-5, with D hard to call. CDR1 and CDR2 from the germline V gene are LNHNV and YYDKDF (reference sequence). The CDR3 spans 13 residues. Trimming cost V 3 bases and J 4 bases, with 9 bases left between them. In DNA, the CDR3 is TGTGCCACCAGCAGCCTCGGACGAGAGACCCAGTACTTC. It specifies CATSSLGRETQYF.

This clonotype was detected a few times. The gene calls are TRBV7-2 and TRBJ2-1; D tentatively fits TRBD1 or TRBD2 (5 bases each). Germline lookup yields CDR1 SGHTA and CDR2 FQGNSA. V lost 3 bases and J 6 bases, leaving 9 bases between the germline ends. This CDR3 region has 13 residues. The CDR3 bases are TGTGCCAGCAGCTTGGGGGAGACCAATGAGCAGTTCTTC. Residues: CASSLGETNEQFF.

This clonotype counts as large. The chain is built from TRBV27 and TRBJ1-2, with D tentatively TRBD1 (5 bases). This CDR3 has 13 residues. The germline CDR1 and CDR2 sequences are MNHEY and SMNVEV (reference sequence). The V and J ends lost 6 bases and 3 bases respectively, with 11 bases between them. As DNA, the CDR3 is TGTGCCAGCAGCCAGGGACGGGACTATGGCTACACCTTC. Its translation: CASSQGRDYGYTF.

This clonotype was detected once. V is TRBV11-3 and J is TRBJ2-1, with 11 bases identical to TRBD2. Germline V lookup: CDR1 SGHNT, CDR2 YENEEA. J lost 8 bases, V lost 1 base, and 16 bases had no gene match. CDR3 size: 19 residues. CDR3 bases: TGTGCCAGCAGCTTAGGGAGGGGGATTAGCGGGAGGGCCTGGGATGAGCAGTTCTTC. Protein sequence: CASSLGRGISGRAWDEQFF.

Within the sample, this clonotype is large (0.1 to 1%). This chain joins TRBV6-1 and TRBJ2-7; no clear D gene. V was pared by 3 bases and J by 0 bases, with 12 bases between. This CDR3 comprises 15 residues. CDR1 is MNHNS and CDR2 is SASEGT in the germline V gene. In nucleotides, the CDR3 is TGTGCCAGCAGTGACGACCCGACCGCCTCCTACGAGCAGTACTTC. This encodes CASSDDPTASYEQYF.

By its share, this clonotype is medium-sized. CDR3 residues: CAISESSGAVLFF. CDR3 DNA sequence: TGTGCCATCAGTGAGTCCTCGGGGGCCGTACTGTTTTTT. The V call is TRBV10-3, the J call TRBJ1-4, with D perhaps TRBD1 (6 bases). This CDR3 spans 13 amino acids. The germline gives CDR1 ENHRY, CDR2 SYGVKD. V was trimmed by 0 bases and J by 13 bases, leaving 12 bases between them.

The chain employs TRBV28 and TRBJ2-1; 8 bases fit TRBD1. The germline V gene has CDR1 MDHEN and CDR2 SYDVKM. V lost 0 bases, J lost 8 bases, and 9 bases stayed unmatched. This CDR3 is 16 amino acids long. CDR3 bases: TGTGCCAGCAGTTTATGGCGTAGGGCAGGGGGCGATGAGCAGTTCTTC. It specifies CASSLWRRAGGDEQFF. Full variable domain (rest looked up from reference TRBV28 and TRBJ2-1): DVKVTQSSRYLVKRTGEKVFLECVQDMDHENMFWYRQDPGLGLRLIYFSYDVKMKEKGDIPEGYSVSREKKERFSLILESASTNQTSMYLCASSLWRRAGGDEQFFGPGTRLTVL.

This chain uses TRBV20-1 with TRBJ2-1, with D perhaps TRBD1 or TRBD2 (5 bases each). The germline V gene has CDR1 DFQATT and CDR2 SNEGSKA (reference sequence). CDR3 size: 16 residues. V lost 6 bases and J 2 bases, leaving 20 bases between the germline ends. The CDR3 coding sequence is TGCAGTGCCCGTCCTTTCGGGACCCCAGCCTACAATGAGCAGTTCTTC. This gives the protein CSARPFGTPAYNEQFF.

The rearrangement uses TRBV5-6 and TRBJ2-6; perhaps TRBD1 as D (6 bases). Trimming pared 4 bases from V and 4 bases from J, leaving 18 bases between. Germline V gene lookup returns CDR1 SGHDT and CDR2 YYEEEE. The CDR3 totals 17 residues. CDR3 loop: CASSQSPEGTGANVLTF. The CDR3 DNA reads TGTGCCAGCAGCCAATCCCCAGAGGGGACAGGGGCCAACGTCCTGACTTTC.

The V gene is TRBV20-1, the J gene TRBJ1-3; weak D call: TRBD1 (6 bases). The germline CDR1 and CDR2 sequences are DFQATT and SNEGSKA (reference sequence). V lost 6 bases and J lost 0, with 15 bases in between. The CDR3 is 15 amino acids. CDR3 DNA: TGCAGTGCAAAGGGGGACGGCAGCTCTGGAAACACCATATATTTT. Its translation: CSAKGDGSSGNTIYF.